Reported below is one T cell receptor (beta chain). V lost 1 base and J 7 bases, leaving 15 bases between the germline ends. This CDR3 contains 15 residues. Germline V lookup: CDR1 SGHRS, CDR2 YFSETQ. This record comes from a study of shared clonotypes between healthy human individuals. Measured with immunoSEQ multiplex PCR; TCRdb has only the in-frame clones, and not every one. This sample yields about 2.3 million clones, of which 85% to 95% are seen a single time; about 0.39% belongs to the top ten. The sequence derives from a man aged 18 to 29 in good health. Some clones in this sample may be carry-over from other donors' samples. The V call is TRBV5-1, the J call TRBJ2-1; D is possibly TRBD1 (6 bases). The sequencing sample was made of naive CD4+ T cells from PBMCs. Subset described: CD45RA+ positively selected. CDR3 in amino acids: CASSLNQGPGNEQFF. Here the CDR3 DNA reads TGCGCCAGCAGCTTGAACCAGGGGCCAGGGAATGAGCAGTTCTTC.